The rows below give T cell receptor beta chains drawn from one sample of a study of breast tumors, draining lymph nodes, adjacent tissues. Each CDR3 protein is one row after TCRdb ran MiXCR on the multiplex PCR reads. Of approximately 210,000 distinct CDR3 sequences listed, roughly 30% are singletons. Sequenced: axillary lymph node tissue. Receptors originate from a female donor with breast cancer. Some clones in this sample may be carry-over from other donors' samples. CDR3s include the opening cysteine and the closing phenylalanine or tryptophan. The D gene is left open where the match is weak. For some rows the clone size is stated as once, few or many, or as a class when expanded; others skip it.

j_call d_call v_call clone_size cdr3_aa cdr3_nt
TRBJ1-5 - TRBV24-1 medium-sized CATSDGAGVGNQPQHF TGTGCCACCAGTGATGGCGCGGGGGTCGGAAATCAGCCCCAGCATTTT
TRBJ1-5 - TRBV2 - CASRGSSNQPQHF TGTGCCAGCAGGGGTAGTAGCAATCAGCCCCAGCATTTT
TRBJ2-2 - TRBV7-6 many CASSSAPGRALTNTGELFF TGTGCCAGCAGCTCCGCCCCGGGTAGAGCTCTAACGAACACCGGGGAGCTGTTTTTT
TRBJ1-5 - TRBV6-1 many CASSRMRRYSNQPQHF TGTGCCAGCAGTAGAATGCGCCGTTATAGCAATCAGCCCCAGCATTTT
TRBJ2-5 TRBD2 TRBV11-2 many CASSRGSLGAGGRKTQYF TGTGCCAGCAGCCGGGGTTCCCTCGGGGCTGGCGGGAGAAAGACCCAGTACTTC
TRBJ2-3 TRBD2 TRBV24-1 - CATGLAGGPTSTDTQYF TGTGCCACTGGACTAGCGGGAGGGCCGACGAGCACAGATACGCAGTATTTT
TRBJ2-6 TRBD2 TRBV29-1 many CSVEDRGVGGRATSGANVLTF TGCAGCGTTGAAGATCGTGGAGTGGGAGGGAGGGCCACCTCTGGGGCCAACGTCCTGACTTTC
TRBJ2-7 TRBD2 TRBV20-1 many CSAGPYTSGSYEQYF TGCAGTGCTGGACCCTATACTAGCGGGAGCTACGAGCAGTACTTC
TRBJ2-3 - TRBV5-4 many CASSFRREKQRPDTQYF TGTGCCAGCAGCTTCAGAAGGGAGAAACAGAGGCCAGATACGCAGTATTTT
TRBJ2-7 TRBD1 TRBV4-1 many CASSQVPTGTGGPYEQYF TGCGCCAGCAGCCAAGTTCCGACCGGGACAGGGGGCCCCTACGAGCAGTACTTC
TRBJ2-7 TRBD1 TRBV7-8 - CASSLGQGPPYEQYF TGTGCCAGCAGCTTAGGACAGGGTCCTCCCTACGAGCAGTACTTC
TRBJ1-5 - TRBV6-4 - CASSVDRGRGTKNQPQHF TGTGCCAGCAGTGTAGACCGAGGGAGGGGAACAAAAAATCAGCCCCAGCATTTT
TRBJ2-3 - TRBV25-1 many CASSEPRGADTQYF TGTGCCAGCAGTGAACCGAGAGGGGCAGATACGCAGTATTTT
TRBJ2-5 - TRBV7-3 - CASSTRQKDTGRTQYF TGTGCCAGCAGCACTCGACAGAAGGACACGGGTAGGACCCAGTACTTC
TRBJ2-1 - TRBV24-1 many CATSPGTYNEQFF TGTGCCACCAGTCCCGGGACATACAATGAGCAGTTCTTC
TRBJ2-5 - TRBV2 - CASPEGPETQYF TGTGCCAGCCCAGAGGGGCCTGAGACCCAGTACTTC
TRBJ1-6 TRBD1 TRBV20-1 many CSARDLGQGASPLHF TGCAGTGCTAGAGATTTAGGGCAGGGGGCCTCACCCCTCCACTTT
TRBJ1-6 - TRBV19 - CASRGEENSPLHF TGTGCCAGTCGGGGCGAGGAGAATTCACCCCTCCACTTT
TRBJ2-7 TRBD2 TRBV4-1 many CASSPKGTSGAPSYEQYF TGCGCCAGCAGCCCAAAAGGGACTAGCGGGGCGCCTTCCTACGAGCAGTACTTC
TRBJ2-6 - TRBV13 - CASSPTLDGANVLTF TGTGCCAGCAGCCCCACATTGGATGGGGCCAACGTCCTGACTTTC
TRBJ1-1 TRBD1 TRBV7-3 few CASSWGQGTEAFF TGTGCCAGCAGCTGGGGACAGGGGACTGAAGCTTTCTTT
TRBJ2-7 - TRBV28 many CASSAPSLAYEQYF TGTGCCAGCAGTGCCCCCTCGCTAGCCTACGAGCAGTACTTC
TRBJ2-2 TRBD2 TRBV6-5 many CASSYASSGWEWNTGELFF TGTGCCAGCAGTTACGCGTCTAGCGGATGGGAATGGAACACCGGGGAGCTGTTTTTT